What follows are 8 T cell receptor beta chains derived from one specimen sequenced in a study of shared clonotypes between healthy human individuals. This table comes from immunoSEQ multiplex PCR, and its TCRdb copy is limited to in-frame clones, with some not included. The data contain about 1 million clones, under 80% of them singletons. The sample was memory CD4+ T cells sorted from blood. Subset denoted: CD45RA-negative fraction. These receptors originate from a man aged 18 to 30 in good health.

The V gene is TRBV6-4, the J gene TRBJ2-1; 10 bases align to TRBD2. The trim removed 3 bases at V and 1 base at J, leaving 0 bases unmatched. CDR1 MRHNA and CDR2 SNTAGT come from the germline V gene. This CDR3 is built from 15 residues. The CDR3 nucleotides read TGTGCCAGCAGTGAACTAGCGGGGTCCTACAATGAGCAGTTCTTC. This sequence encodes CASSELAGSYNEQFF.

The J gene is TRBJ2-7, the V gene TRBV7-9; weak D call: TRBD2 (5 bases). Trimming removed 1 base from V and 5 bases from J, with 12 bases in between. Germline V gene sequence: CDR1 SEHNR, CDR2 FQNEAQ (reference sequence). The CDR3 runs to 14 residues. CDR3: CASSLGVSAHEQYF. The CDR3 region has the DNA TGTGCCAGCAGCTTAGGGGTTAGCGCCCACGAGCAGTACTTC.

V gene TRBV28 combines with J gene TRBJ1-4; D unresolved. The CDR3 is made up of 12 amino acids. The V end was cut by 6 bases, the J end by 10 bases, with 12 bases between. The V gene's germline CDR1 is MDHEN and CDR2 SYDVKM. The CDR3 bases are TGTGCCAGCAGCCCGGACGACCGAAAACTGTTTTTT. Translated: CASSPDDRKLFF.

This chain joins TRBV6-5 and TRBJ2-1; a weak D match, TRBD1 (7 bases). Trimming left V 5 bases short and J 6 bases short, with 11 bases between. Germline values: CDR1 MNHEY, CDR2 SVGAGI. The CDR3 has 13 residues. The CDR3 region has the DNA TGTGCCAGCAGTCGGGGGACAGCCAATGAGCAGTTCTTC. It specifies CASSRGTANEQFF.

The sample holds many counts of this clone. This rearrangement joins TRBV2 to TRBJ2-2; D is possibly TRBD1 or TRBD2 (5 bases each). The CDR3 loop spans 15 amino acids. Trimming stripped 8 bases from V and 5 bases from J, with 18 bases between. Germline V lookup: CDR1 SNHLY, CDR2 FYNNEI. The CDR3 region is CASGQRTGITGELFF. As DNA, the CDR3 is TGTGCCAGCGGACAACGGACGGGAATAACCGGGGAGCTGTTTTTT.

As for this clone: This likely reflects a read error, since a far larger clone is one base away. The same CDR3 is also encoded by other DNA sequences in this sample. The rearrangement links TRBV27 to TRBJ2-2; no reliable D call. The V gene's germline CDR1 is MNHEY and CDR2 SMNVEV (reference sequence). The ends were cut back, 6 bases at V and 1 base at J, with 3 bases in the middle. The CDR3 has 12 residues. CDR3 DNA: TGTGCCAGCAGCTTGAACACCGGGGAGCTGTTTTTT. As protein: CASSLNTGELFF.

The V and J genes are TRBV7-2 and TRBJ1-6; D is possibly TRBD1 (5 bases). Trimming shortened V by 5 bases and J by 4 bases, and 15 bases separated the two germline ends. This CDR3 region has 16 residues. Germline V gives CDR1 SGHTA, CDR2 FQGNSA. Written as DNA, the CDR3 is TGTGCCAGCAGCCCGATGGACAAGTTGTATAATTCACCCCTCCACTTT. It codes for CASSPMDKLYNSPLHF. The full variable domain, in which reference TRBV7-2 and TRBJ1-6 provide the parts outside the CDR3, is GAGVSQSPSNKVTEKGKDVELRCDPISGHTALYWYRQSLGQGLEFLIYFQGNSAPDKSGLPSDRFSAERTGGSVSTLTIQRTQQEDSAVYLCASSPMDKLYNSPLHFGNGTRLTVT.

In the case of this clone: The identical CDR3 is also encoded by other nucleotide sequences in the sample. The rearrangement uses TRBV5-8 and TRBJ1-1; D not certain. The V end was cut by 2 bases, the J end by 1 base, with 6 bases between. Germline values: CDR1 SGHTS, CDR2 YDEGEE. CDR3 size: 13 residues. The CDR3 protein is CASSFARNTEAFF. DNA for the CDR3: TGTGCCAGCAGCTTCGCCAGGAACACTGAAGCTTTCTTT. Combining the CDR3 with reference TRBV5-8 and TRBJ1-1 gives the whole variable domain EAGVTQSPTHLIKTRGQQATLRCSPISGHTSVYWYQQALGLGLQFLLWYDEGEERNRGNFPPRFSGRQFPNYSSELNVNALELEDSALYLCASSFARNTEAFFGQGTRLTVV.